There are a few counts of the clone carrying this T cell receptor beta chain. One end of the junction varies from germline; a read error may be responsible. Building the TCR beta libraries relied on iRepertoire HTBI primers, and CDR3 regions underwent Arm-PCR. MiXCR was run by TCRdb on the multiplex PCR reads, yielding one entry per CDR3 protein. The sample has 700,000 or so distinct CDR3 sequences, around 30% seen once. The data were obtained in a study of regulatory T cells in long-lasting Graves disease. Germline V lookup: CDR1 DFQATT, CDR2 SNEGSKA (reference sequence). There are 15 residues in the CDR3. Time point given: persistent/refractory GD, antithyroid drugs over 5 years with positive TRAb. Preparation of the TCR library used RNA extracted from PBMCs.

This receptor was obtained from a female donor with Graves disease. The V call is TRBV20-1, the J call TRBJ2-1; TRBD2 matches at 8 bases. The source material was peripheral blood mononuclear cells (PBMCs), sampled when the disease was refractory, from a patient treated with antithyroid drugs. CDR3 nucleotide sequence: TGCAGTGCTAGAGGCCTAGCGGGCTCCTACAATAAGCAGTTCTTC. It is translated as CSARGLAGSYNKQFF.